One and the same sample provided the 6 T cell receptor beta chains below, sequenced in a study of cytomegalovirus exposure and HLA in healthy donors (dated by TCRdb to the late 2010s). Library prep was done by the immunoSEQ multiplex PCR assay. The multiplex PCR relied on a mix of 60 forward primers for TCR Vbeta segments and 13 reverse primers for TCR Jbeta segments. TCRdb took this table from immuneACCESS and kept in-frame rearrangements with V and J called. Such tables lack part of the clones; where checked against another copy, unresolved V genes explain under half of the gap, and the rest is unexplained. Recorded for this sample are approximately 110,000 clones; roughly four fifths of them occurred a single time. The top ten clones comprise about 12% of the sample. Sequencing was done on a sample of PBMCs. These receptors came from a woman in her fifties or sixties in good health and CMV-seropositive.

This chain links TRBV18 with TRBJ2-5; D possibly corresponds to TRBD2 (5 bases). The CDR3 extends over 15 amino acids. Germline V gene data show CDR1 as KGHSH and CDR2 as LQKENI. V was shortened by 2 bases and J by 5 bases, with 15 bases between the two germline ends. The CDR3 spells CASSPLAQIGETQYF. CDR3 bases: TGTGCCAGCTCACCATTAGCGCAAATAGGGGAGACCCAGTACTTC.

The chain uses TRBV6-5 and TRBJ2-1; TRBD2 aligns across 10 bases. Trimming removed 10 bases from V and 9 bases from J; junction bases left unmatched: 15. Germline V gene sequence: CDR1 MNHEY, CDR2 SVGAGI. The CDR3 runs to 15 residues. The CDR3 reads CATAGVSGGAGEQFF. CDR3 sequence (DNA): TGTGCCACCGCCGGTGTGAGCGGGGGGGCTGGTGAGCAGTTCTTC.

The genes are TRBV5-1 and TRBJ2-7, with a tentative D call TRBD1 (5 bases). Deletions cut 4 bases from V and 4 bases from J, with 18 bases between. The CDR3 length is 15 residues. Germline assignment: CDR1 SGHRS and CDR2 YFSETQ. The chain's CDR3 is CASSDPSGIPYEQYF. Here the CDR3 DNA reads TGCGCCAGCAGCGATCCCTCAGGGATCCCTTACGAGCAGTACTTC.

The chain combines TRBV10-1 with TRBJ1-5; 9 nucleotides align to TRBD1. The CDR3 is 19 residues long. J gave up 6 bases and V 2 bases, and 17 bases lay outside the gene matches. The germline V gene encodes CDR1 WNHNN and CDR2 SYGVQD (reference sequence). CDR3 coding DNA: TGCGCCAGCAGTGAGACGAACGAACAACAGGGGGCGCGAGCTCAGCCCCAGCATTTT. Protein product: CASSETNEQQGARAQPQHF.

This clone was observed a handful of times. This chain joins TRBV19 and TRBJ2-2, with 9 positions matching TRBD1. V lost 9 bases and J lost 2; bases outside the gene matches: 7. Per germline, CDR1 LNHDA and CDR2 SQIVND (reference sequence). The CDR3 consists of 15 residues. The CDR3 here is CASQEQGANTGELFF. In DNA form, the CDR3 reads TGTGCCAGCCAAGAACAGGGGGCAAACACCGGGGAGCTGTTTTTT.

The chain is built from TRBV10-3 and TRBJ2-7; tentatively, D is TRBD2 (5 bases). Trimming took off 1 base at V and 2 bases at J, with 12 bases between the two ends. The CDR3 is made up of 15 amino acids. Germline V lookup: CDR1 ENHRY, CDR2 SYGVKD. Here the CDR3 reads CAISELAGNAYEQYF. The CDR3 region has the DNA TGTGCCATCAGTGAGTTGGCGGGTAACGCCTACGAGCAGTACTTC.